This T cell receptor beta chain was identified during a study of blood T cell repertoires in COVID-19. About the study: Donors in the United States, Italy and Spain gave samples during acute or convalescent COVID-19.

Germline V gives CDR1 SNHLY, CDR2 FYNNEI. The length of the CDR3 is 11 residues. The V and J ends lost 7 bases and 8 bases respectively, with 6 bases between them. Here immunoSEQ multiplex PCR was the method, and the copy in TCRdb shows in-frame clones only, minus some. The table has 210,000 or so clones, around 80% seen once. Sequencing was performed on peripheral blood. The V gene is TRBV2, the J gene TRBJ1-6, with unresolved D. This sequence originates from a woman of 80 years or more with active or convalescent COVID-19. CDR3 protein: CASTSDSPLHF. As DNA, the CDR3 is TGTGCCAGCACTTCAGATTCACCCCTCCACTTT. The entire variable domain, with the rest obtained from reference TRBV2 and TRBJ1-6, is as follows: EPEVTQTPSHQVTQMGQEVILRCVPISNHLYFYWYRQILGQKVEFLVSFYNNEISEKSEIFDDQFSVERPDGSNFTLKIRSTKLEDSAMYFCASTSDSPLHFGNGTRLTVT.